This TCR beta chain came from a study of T cell responses to AZD1222 COVID-19 vaccine. Clones were read by immunoSEQ multiplex PCR, and TCRdb kept only the in-frame ones, dropping some. The profile shows more than 150,000 clones, about 90% of them singletons. Trimming took 0 bases from V and 5 from J, leaving 11 bases between them. Germline V gene lookup returns CDR1 SGHNT and CDR2 YYREEE (reference sequence). The CDR3 extends over 15 amino acids. Study-level results: Spike-specific TCR repertoires showed rising breadth and depth after two AZD1222 doses. It was only five to seven AZD1222 recipients who were seropositive at baseline. The donors showed a predominance of white British ancestry and of females, with possible underestimation of clonal diversity. Per reports, nearly half of all spike-specific TCRs target regions that are unmutated in variants.

Comment on this clone: The target antigen is unknown.

The sample consisted of peripheral blood, taken on day 0 of AZD1222 vaccination. This sequence was found in an adult in good health. The chain combines TRBV5-4 with TRBJ2-2, with D uncertain. The CDR3 nucleotides are TGTGCCAGCAGCTTGGACCCCGGTTGGACCGGGGAGCTGTTTTTT. This codes for CASSLDPGWTGELFF.